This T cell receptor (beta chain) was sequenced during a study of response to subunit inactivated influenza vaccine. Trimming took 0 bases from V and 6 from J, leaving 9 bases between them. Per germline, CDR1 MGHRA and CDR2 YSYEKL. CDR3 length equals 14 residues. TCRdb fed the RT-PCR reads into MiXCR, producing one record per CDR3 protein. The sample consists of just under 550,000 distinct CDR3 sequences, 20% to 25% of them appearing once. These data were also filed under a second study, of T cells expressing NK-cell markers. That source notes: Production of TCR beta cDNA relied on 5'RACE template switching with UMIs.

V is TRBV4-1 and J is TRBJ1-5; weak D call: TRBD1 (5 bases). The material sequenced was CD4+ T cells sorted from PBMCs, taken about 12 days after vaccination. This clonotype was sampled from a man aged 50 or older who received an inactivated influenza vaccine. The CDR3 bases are TGCGCCAGCAGCCAAGATCAAGGGGTTCAGCCCCAGCATTTT. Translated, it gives CASSQDQGVQPQHF.